This T cell receptor beta chain was profiled in a study of graft-versus-host responses after intestinal transplantation. As regards this clone: Its specificity is not known.

Only in-frame clones appear in the TCRdb table, and some are missing; sequencing was by immunoSEQ multiplex PCR. The table has about 92,000 clones, about 89% seen once. Germline V lookup: CDR1 WNHNN, CDR2 SYGVQD (reference sequence). The CDR3 consists of 15 residues. V dropped 3 bases and J dropped 4 bases, with 12 bases sitting between them. V and J are TRBV10-1 and TRBJ2-2; D unresolved. The TCR sequence derives from a human donor who received an intestinal transplant. This sample comprised unstimulated CD8+ T cells sorted from spleen or lymph node cells, obtained before intestinal transplant. CDR3 sequence reads: CASSEEDLGTGELFF. The CDR3 region has the DNA TGCGCCAGCAGTGAAGAGGACCTTGGCACCGGGGAGCTGTTTTTT.